The 8 T cell receptor beta chains reported below all come from one sample, sequenced in a study of response to subunit inactivated influenza vaccine. TCRdb reprocessed the RT-PCR reads with MiXCR, giving one entry per CDR3 protein. The top ten clones hold around 7.3% of a sample with hundreds of thousands of distinct CDR3 sequences, more than 11% of them seen once. The sequences come from PBMCs from blood, collected roughly 15 days before vaccination. The receptors shown here come from a man over 45 who received an inactivated influenza vaccine.

V is TRBV15 and J is TRBJ2-5, with TRBD1 matching over 9 bases. This CDR3 spans 14 amino acids. Germline CDR1 reads LNHNV; CDR2 reads YYDKDF (reference sequence). V shed 0 bases, J shed 5 bases, and the junction held 1 base outside the gene matches. The CDR3 DNA sequence: TGTGCCACCAGCAGAGATGGGACAGGGGAGACCCAGTACTTC. It codes for CATSRDGTGETQYF.

The chain joins TRBV5-1 to TRBJ2-3, with TRBD1 matching over 7 bases. Trimming removed 0 bases from V and 4 bases from J; junction bases left unmatched: 5. The CDR3 is 15 residues long. Germline V lookup: CDR1 SGHRS, CDR2 YFSETQ. CDR3 residues: CASSLGDSPPDTQYF. In nucleotides, the CDR3 is TGCGCCAGCAGCTTGGGGGACAGTCCACCAGATACGCAGTATTTT.

The chain couples TRBV6-2 or TRBV6-3 to TRBJ2-6; D remains unclear. V lost 5 bases and J 0 bases, leaving 11 bases between the germline ends. Germline lookup yields CDR1 MNHEY and CDR2 SVGEGT. This CDR3 contains 16 residues. In nucleotides, the CDR3 is TGTGCCAGCAGTCTCCGGGCGCCCTCTGGGGCCAACGTCCTGACTTTC. This gives the protein CASSLRAPSGANVLTF.

The chain joins TRBV4-1 to TRBJ2-7; D is possibly TRBD1 (5 bases). The CDR3 is 15 residues long. Germline V gives CDR1 MGHRA, CDR2 YSYEKL. The germline V and J ends were trimmed by 1 base and 1 base, with 11 bases remaining between them. CDR3 sequence (DNA): TGCGCCAGCAGCCAAGGGCCAGGGAAATCCTACGAGCAGTACTTC. This encodes CASSQGPGKSYEQYF.

The chain uses TRBV30 and TRBJ1-1, with D unresolved. Per germline, CDR1 GTSNPN and CDR2 SVGIG (reference sequence). The ends were cut back, 1 base at V and 1 base at J, with 10 bases in the middle. The length of the CDR3 is 14 residues. The CDR3 bases are TGTGCCTGGAGTGAGTGGCGCGAGAACACTGAAGCTTTCTTT. Amino acid sequence: CAWSEWRENTEAFF.

This clonotype was seen a few times. The gene calls are TRBV20-1 and TRBJ2-7, with unresolved D. The CDR3 length is 15 residues. V lost 3 bases and J lost 0, with 15 bases in between. Germline CDR1 and CDR2: DFQATT and SNEGSKA (reference sequence). The CDR3 here is CSARDPRKSSYEQYF. The CDR3 DNA follows: TGCAGTGCTAGGGACCCCAGGAAAAGCTCCTACGAGCAGTACTTC.

The chain links TRBV4-1 to TRBJ2-1; TRBD2 agrees at 10 bases. CDR1 MGHRA and CDR2 YSYEKL come from the germline V gene. The CDR3 is made up of 15 amino acids. The V segment lost 3 bases and the J segment 4 bases; nucleotides outside the gene matches: 3. CDR3 protein: CASSQASGSYNEQFF. The CDR3, as DNA: TGCGCCAGCAGCCAGGCTAGCGGGAGTTACAATGAGCAGTTCTTC.

This clonotype was seen a few times. The chain recombines TRBV6-1 with TRBJ2-1; 10 nucleotides line up with TRBD1. This CDR3 contains 15 residues. Germline CDR1 is MNHNS and CDR2 is SASEGT. V was clipped by 6 bases and J by 6 bases; unmatched bases: 8. The CDR3 DNA reads as TGTGCCAGCAGCCCCGGGACAGGGGTGTTCAATGAGCAGTTCTTC. Its protein is CASSPGTGVFNEQFF.